These 23 T cell receptor beta chains originate from one sample sequenced in a study of T cell repertoires in cytomegalovirus infection. A single record per CDR3 protein comes from TCRdb applying MiXCR to the reads. This table has 450,000 to 600,000 distinct CDR3 sequences, around 11% appearing once. What was sequenced was PBMCs. The receptors were sampled from a human donor in good health (CMV status not recorded). Some clones in this sample may be carry-over from other donors' samples.

The sample holds many counts of this clonotype. The rearrangement joins TRBV6-6 to TRBJ1-2, with 9 bases aligning to TRBD1. The V gene end was trimmed by 7 bases and the J gene end by 2 bases; junction bases not matched to a gene: 11. Per germline, CDR1 MNHNY and CDR2 SVGAGI (reference sequence). This CDR3 has 16 amino acids. DNA for the CDR3: TGTGCCAGCACCCGAACCGGAGGACAGGGGAACTATGGCTACACCTTC. Its protein is CASTRTGGQGNYGYTF.

This clonotype has a count of ten or more. The chain carries TRBV7-9 and TRBJ1-2; D is possibly TRBD1 (6 bases). The CDR3 sequence is 14 residues long. The germline V gene encodes CDR1 SEHNR and CDR2 FQNEAQ (reference sequence). V was shortened by 4 bases and J by 6 bases, with 15 bases between the two germline ends. The CDR3: CASSSLNRQDGYTF. In nucleotides, the CDR3 is TGTGCCAGCAGCTCCCTAAATCGACAGGATGGCTACACCTTC.

This clonotype appeared a few times. The J gene is TRBJ2-4, the V gene TRBV10-3, with 9 nucleotides matching TRBD1. The CDR3 consists of 16 residues. Trimming cost V 2 bases and J 2 bases; bases outside gene matches: 4. Germline CDR1 is ENHRY and CDR2 is SYGVKD. CDR3 sequence (DNA): TGTGCCATCAGTGAGACCGGGACAGGGTCCAAAAACATTCAGTACTTC. It is translated as CAISETGTGSKNIQYF.

The rearrangement uses TRBV7-9 and TRBJ1-3; no reliable D call. Trimming stripped 1 base from V and 4 bases from J, with 11 bases between. Germline CDR1 is SEHNR and CDR2 is FQNEAQ (reference sequence). This CDR3 region has 15 residues. This CDR3 reads CASSLEGLEGNTIYF. The CDR3 nucleotides are TGTGCCAGCAGCTTAGAAGGGTTGGAAGGAAACACCATATATTTT.

This clonotype was seen more than once but under ten times. The CDR3 nucleotides read TGTGCCAGCAGCCAAGATAGGCTAGCTGGAACCTACGAGCAGTACTTC. Translation gives CASSQDRLAGTYEQYF. The V call is TRBV4-2, the J call TRBJ2-7; a weak D match, TRBD2 (5 bases). The CDR3 loop spans 16 amino acids. The V end was cut by 0 bases, the J end by 2 bases, with 14 bases between. Looked up from germline, CDR1 is LGHNA and CDR2 is YNFKEQ.

At least ten counts were recorded for this clonotype. The chain joins TRBV9 to TRBJ1-2; D is possibly TRBD1 (6 bases). The CDR3 has 14 residues. The V end lost 3 bases, the J end lost 4 bases, and 13 bases lay between the germline ends. Germline V lookup: CDR1 SGDLS, CDR2 YYNGEE. The CDR3, as DNA: TGTGCCAGCAGCGCTCGGACAGCCCTCTATGGCTACACCTTC. Protein: CASSARTALYGYTF.

This clonotype was recorded a few times. The rearrangement joins TRBV5-1 to TRBJ2-7; D is possibly TRBD2 (6 bases). Germline loops: CDR1 SGHRS, CDR2 YFSETQ. V gave up 4 bases and J gave up 5 bases, with 10 bases separating them. The CDR3 is 12 residues long. CDR3 loop: CASSAREDEQYF. Written as DNA, the CDR3 is TGCGCCAGCAGCGCCAGGGAGGACGAGCAGTACTTC.

Ten or more counts support this clonotype. Written as DNA, the CDR3 is TGTGCCAGCAGCGCGAGGTCAGATACGCAGTATTTT. Encoded protein: CASSARSDTQYF. This chain links TRBV7-9 with TRBJ2-3; no clear D. There are 12 residues in the CDR3. The V gene lost 5 bases and the J gene lost 4 bases, with 7 bases spanning the gap. Looked up from germline, CDR1 is SEHNR and CDR2 is FQNEAQ (reference sequence).

J is TRBJ2-7 and V is TRBV20-1; D is ambiguous. This CDR3 has 15 amino acids. Trimming removed 0 bases at V and 0 bases at J, with 12 bases between. Germline-derived CDR1 and CDR2 are DFQATT and SNEGSKA (reference sequence). CDR3 sequence reads: CSARDLGRSSYEQYF. The CDR3 DNA is TGCAGTGCTAGAGATTTAGGGCGAAGCTCCTACGAGCAGTACTTC.

With respect to this clonotype: With a much larger clone just one base away, this may be a read error. The final CDR3 position lacks the conserved phenylalanine or tryptophan, pointing to a likely read error. This chain uses TRBV20-1 with TRBJ2-7, with a weak D call TRBD2 (6 bases). This CDR3 region has 12 residues. Germline V gene lookup returns CDR1 DFQATT and CDR2 SNEGSKA (reference sequence). V dropped 6 bases and J dropped 2 bases, with 11 bases sitting between them. The CDR3 DNA reads TGCAGTGCCCAATGGACTACCTACGAGCAGTACTAC. This encodes CSAQWTTYEQYY.

Ten or more counts support this clonotype. The J gene is TRBJ2-5, the V gene TRBV7-4; TRBD2 matches 10 bases. Unmatched junction bases numbered 10, after V lost 6 bases and J lost 12 bases. This CDR3 comprises 13 residues. Germline V gene data show CDR1 as SGHVT and CDR2 as SQSDAQ. Here the CDR3 DNA reads TGTGCCAGCAGTCCGGTCCCCACTAGCGGGGAGTACTTC. Translated: CASSPVPTSGEYF. The whole variable domain, remainder taken from reference TRBV7-4 and TRBJ2-5, is GAGVSQSPRYKVAKRGRDVALRCDSISGHVTLYWYRQTLGQGSEVLTYSQSDAQRDKSGRPSGRFSAERPERSVSTLKIQRTEQGDSAVYLCASSPVPTSGEYFGPGTRLLVL.

The CDR3 spells CASGFGLPSTDTQYF. The CDR3 bases are TGTGCTAGTGGTTTTGGGCTTCCTAGCACAGATACGCAGTATTTT. V usage is TRBV12-5 and J usage is TRBJ2-3; D remains ambiguous. V lost 3 bases and J 0 bases, leaving 10 bases between the germline ends. The CDR3 totals 15 residues. Looked up from germline, CDR1 is LGHNT and CDR2 is FRNRAP. Full variable domain (missing parts from reference TRBV12-5 and TRBJ2-3): DARVTQTPRHKVTEMGQEVTMRCQPILGHNTVFWYRQTMMQGLELLAYFRNRAPLDDSGMPKDRFSAEMPDATLATLKIQPSEPRDSAVYFCASGFGLPSTDTQYFGPGTRLTVL.

This clonotype was counted many times. This sequence joins TRBV7-9 and TRBJ2-5; the D call may be TRBD1 or TRBD2 (6 bases each). Germline CDR1 reads SEHNR; CDR2 reads FQNEAQ (reference sequence). V gave up 1 base and J gave up 5 bases, with 17 bases separating them. CDR3 length: 16 residues. The CDR3 sequence is CASSLGGAVVSETQYF. In DNA form, the CDR3 reads TGTGCCAGCAGCTTAGGGGGGGCCGTTGTAAGCGAGACCCAGTACTTC.

This clonotype has just a few counts. The chain recombines TRBV29-1 with TRBJ2-7; possibly TRBD1 or TRBD2 for D (5 bases each). The CDR3 consists of 13 residues. Germline V CDR1 and CDR2: SQVTM, ANQGSEA. V lost 4 bases, J lost 2 bases, and 12 bases lay in between. CDR3 sequence: CSVVPGSPYEQYF. DNA of the CDR3: TGCAGCGTTGTGCCAGGGAGCCCCTACGAGCAGTACTTC.

This clonotype has a count of ten or more. CDR3 nucleotides: TGTGCCAGCAGTTTAAAGGCCGGGTACGGTTCACCCCTCCACTTT. Translated: CASSLKAGYGSPLHF. V is TRBV12-3 or TRBV12-4 and J is TRBJ1-6; D is unresolved. Trimming stripped 2 bases from V and 9 bases from J, with 14 bases between. This CDR3 contains 15 residues.

V and J are TRBV3-1 and TRBJ2-1; 7 nucleotides line up with TRBD2. Germline assignment: CDR1 LGHDT and CDR2 YNNKEL (reference sequence). With 6 bases clipped from V and 9 bases from J, the junction kept 14 bases outside the gene matches. CDR3 length: 15 amino acids. This CDR3 is CASRRSGAQRREQFF. The CDR3 DNA is TGTGCCAGCAGGAGGAGCGGGGCCCAGAGGCGTGAGCAGTTCTTC.

Many counts were recorded for this clonotype. This chain links TRBV5-1 with TRBJ2-7, with D perhaps TRBD2 (7 bases). CDR1 is SGHRS and CDR2 is YFSETQ in the germline V gene. Trimming removed 4 bases at V and 4 bases at J, with 15 bases between. The CDR3 is 14 amino acids. The CDR3 DNA follows: TGCGCCAGCAGCCCGGGGGGCCTCAATTACGAGCAGTACTTC. Translation: CASSPGGLNYEQYF.

This clonotype has ten or more counts. The genes are TRBV6-1 and TRBJ2-3; 9 nucleotides line up with TRBD2. This CDR3 contains 16 residues. V shed 6 bases and J 6 bases; nucleotides not matched to a gene: 13. From germline, CDR1 is MNHNS and CDR2 SASEGT. This chain's CDR3 is CASSARAGGGLDTQYF. Here the CDR3 DNA reads TGTGCCAGCAGCGCGAGAGCGGGGGGCGGACTCGATACGCAGTATTTT.

Ten or more counts support this clonotype. V usage is TRBV20-1 and J usage is TRBJ2-7; D gene uncertain. CDR3 length: 12 residues. V was cut by 3 bases and J by 2 bases, with 8 bases left in between. Germline CDR1 is DFQATT and CDR2 is SNEGSKA (reference sequence). The chain's CDR3 is CSASPGTYEQYF. The CDR3 DNA reads TGCAGTGCTAGTCCGGGTACCTACGAGCAGTACTTC.

Comment on this clonotype: A single base separates this from a much larger clone, so it may be a read error. Given the absence of the conserved phenylalanine or tryptophan at the CDR3 end, a read error is likely. CDR3 protein: CASSPGQGWDEQFL. DNA for the CDR3: TGTGCCAGCAGCCCGGGACAGGGTTGGGATGAGCAGTTCCTC. The genes are TRBV25-1 and TRBJ2-1; 9 bases map to TRBD1. Germline loops: CDR1 MGHDK, CDR2 SYGVNS. J gave up 8 bases and V 6 bases, and 8 bases lay outside the gene matches. CDR3 length: 14 residues.

At least ten counts were recorded for this clonotype. The chain employs TRBV11-2 and TRBJ2-2, with TRBD2 as a possible D gene (6 bases). Germline loops: CDR1 SGHAT, CDR2 FQNNGV. This CDR3 has 16 residues. The V gene lost 5 bases and the J gene lost 5 bases, with 18 bases spanning the gap. The CDR3 DNA reads TGTGCCAGCAGCCACCTACTAGCCGGTAGTACCGGGGAGCTGTTTTTT. Translated: CASSHLLAGSTGELFF.

This clonotype has ten or more counts. The rearrangement joins TRBV5-6 to TRBJ2-7; D is possibly TRBD2 (6 bases). In germline, CDR1 is SGHDT, CDR2 YYEEEE. This CDR3 spans 16 amino acids. Trimming stripped 2 bases from V and 0 bases from J, with 15 bases between. The CDR3 sequence is CASSLPPRLDSYEQYF. CDR3 nucleotides: TGTGCCAGCAGCTTACCCCCTAGACTAGACTCCTACGAGCAGTACTTC.

This clonotype has at least ten counts. The chain carries TRBV27 and TRBJ2-1; D is possibly TRBD1 (6 bases). The CDR3 spans 16 residues. V lost 3 bases to trimming and J lost 4 bases, with 16 bases between them. The V gene's germline CDR1 is MNHEY and CDR2 SMNVEV (reference sequence). DNA for the CDR3: TGTGCCAGCAGTTTCCCGGGACCCCAGGGGTACAATGAGCAGTTCTTC. Its protein is CASSFPGPQGYNEQFF.